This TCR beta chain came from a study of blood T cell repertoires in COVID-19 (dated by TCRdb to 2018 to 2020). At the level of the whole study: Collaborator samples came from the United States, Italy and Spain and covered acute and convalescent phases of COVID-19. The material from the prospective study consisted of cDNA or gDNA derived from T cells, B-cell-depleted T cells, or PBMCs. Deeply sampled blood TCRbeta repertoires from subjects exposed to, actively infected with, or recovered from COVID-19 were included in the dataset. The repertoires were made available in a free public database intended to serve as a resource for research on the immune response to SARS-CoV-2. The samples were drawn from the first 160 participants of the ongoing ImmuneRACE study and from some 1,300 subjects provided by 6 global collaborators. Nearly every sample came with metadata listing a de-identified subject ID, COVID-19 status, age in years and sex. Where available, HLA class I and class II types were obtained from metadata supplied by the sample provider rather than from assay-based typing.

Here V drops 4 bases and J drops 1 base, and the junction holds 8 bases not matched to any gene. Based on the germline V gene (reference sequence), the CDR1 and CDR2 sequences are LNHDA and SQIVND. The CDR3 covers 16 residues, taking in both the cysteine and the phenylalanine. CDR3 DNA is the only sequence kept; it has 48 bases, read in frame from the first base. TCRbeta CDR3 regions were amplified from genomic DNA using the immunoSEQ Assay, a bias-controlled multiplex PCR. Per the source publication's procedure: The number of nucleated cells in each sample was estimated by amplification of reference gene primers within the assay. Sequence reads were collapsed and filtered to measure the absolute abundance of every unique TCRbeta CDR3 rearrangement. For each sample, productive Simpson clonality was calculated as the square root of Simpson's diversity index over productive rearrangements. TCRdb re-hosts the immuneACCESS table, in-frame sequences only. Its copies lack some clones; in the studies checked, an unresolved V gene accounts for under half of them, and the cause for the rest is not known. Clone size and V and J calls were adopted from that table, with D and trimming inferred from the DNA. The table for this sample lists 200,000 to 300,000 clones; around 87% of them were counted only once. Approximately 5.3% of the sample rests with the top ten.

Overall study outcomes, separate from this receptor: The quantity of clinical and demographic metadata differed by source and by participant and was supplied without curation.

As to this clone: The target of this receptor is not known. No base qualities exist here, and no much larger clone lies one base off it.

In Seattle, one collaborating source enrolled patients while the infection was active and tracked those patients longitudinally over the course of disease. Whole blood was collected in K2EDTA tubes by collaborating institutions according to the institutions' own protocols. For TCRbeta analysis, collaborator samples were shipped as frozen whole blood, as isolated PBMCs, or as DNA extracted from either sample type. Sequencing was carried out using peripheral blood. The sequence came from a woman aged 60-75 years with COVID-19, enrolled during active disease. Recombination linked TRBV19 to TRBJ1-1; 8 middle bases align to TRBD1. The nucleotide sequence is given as TGTGCCAGTAGTAGAGGACAGGGAAGGAAGAACACTGAAGCTTTCTTT. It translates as CASSRGQGRKNTEAFF.